This T cell receptor (beta chain) was recovered during a study of blood T cell repertoires in COVID-19. About the research overall: The samples span acute and convalescent COVID-19 from the United States, Italy and Spain.

In the original analysis: For nucleated cells, counts were estimated from reference gene primer amplification. Clones were sequenced by immunoSEQ multiplex PCR, and TCRdb holds only the in-frame ones, with some missing. That table furnishes V, J and clone size, whereas the DNA furnished D and trimming. This repertoire shows approximately 68,000 clones, approximately 78% found once; its top ten account for 9% to 9.5%. This clonotype originated in a human donor in a cohort sampled during active COVID-19. Sequencing was carried out using peripheral blood.

In nucleotides, the CDR3 is TGTGCCAGCAGCTTAGGGGGACAGGGCAATCAGCCCCAGCATTTT. It translates to CASSLGGQGNQPQHF. This chain uses TRBV7-8 with TRBJ1-5; 8 bases agree with TRBD1. CDR1 and CDR2 from the germline V gene are SGHVS and FQNEAQ. This CDR3 contains 15 residues. With 1 base clipped from V and 2 bases from J, the junction kept 1 base outside the gene matches.